This TCR beta chain was recorded in a study of technical replicates of blood from several donors. This CDR3 region has 14 residues. The V end lost 1 base, the J end lost 2 bases, and 8 bases lay between the germline ends. Germline-derived CDR1 and CDR2 are SGHRS and YFSETQ. Data came from immunoSEQ multiplex PCR; TCRdb stores just in-frame clones and leaves some out. In the table there are some 85,000 clones, about 96% of which are singletons. The gene calls are TRBV5-1 and TRBJ2-3, with D maybe TRBD2 (6 bases). Sequencing was performed on T cells isolated from PBMCs. The sequence came from a human donor in good health. The CDR3 region is CASSLQRATDTQYF. CDR3 sequence (DNA): TGCGCCAGCAGCTTGCAGCGGGCCACAGATACGCAGTATTTT.